The 25 T cell receptor beta chains given below trace back to one sample, sequenced in a study of early T cells in non-severe SARS-CoV-2 infection. From the 5' RACE reads, TCRdb called clonotypes with MiXCR, one entry per CDR3 protein. The sample lists about 42,000 distinct CDR3 sequences, 7.1% occurring once. The specimen was whole blood. Receptors originate from an adult who was a healthcare worker with PCR-confirmed SARS-CoV-2 infection or an uninfected control (not recorded which).

This clonotype occurred many times. The gene calls are TRBV29-1 and TRBJ2-3; a possible D gene is TRBD1 (6 bases). Germline CDR1 SQVTM, CDR2 ANQGSEA. The V and J ends lost 7 bases and 2 bases respectively, with 13 bases between them. CDR3 length equals 13 residues. CDR3 DNA: TGCAGCGGGCGGACAGAAAACACAGATACGCAGTATTTT. Residues: CSGRTENTDTQYF.

This clonotype was seen ten or more times. V and J are TRBV5-4 and TRBJ2-7; D ambiguous. The CDR3 has 13 amino acids. Germline V gene sequence: CDR1 SGHNT, CDR2 YYREEE (reference sequence). Deletions cut 2 bases from V and 2 bases from J, with 8 bases between. This CDR3 is CASSFGSTYEQYF. In nucleotides, the CDR3 is TGTGCCAGCAGCTTTGGATCGACCTACGAGCAGTACTTC. The full variable domain, in which reference TRBV5-4 and TRBJ2-7 provide the parts outside the CDR3, is ETGVTQSPTHLIKTRGQQVTLRCSSQSGHNTVSWYQQALGQGPQFIFQYYREEENGRGNFPPRFSGLQFPNYSSELNVNALELDDSALYLCASSFGSTYEQYFGPGTRLTVT.

This clonotype was recorded a few times. The chain joins TRBV29-1 to TRBJ1-2, with unresolved D. Trimming shortened V by 3 bases and J by 6 bases, and 14 bases separated the two germline ends. There are 13 residues in the CDR3. The germline V gene encodes CDR1 SQVTM and CDR2 ANQGSEA. The CDR3 DNA is TGCAGCGTTGATCGGGAACCCCTGGATGGCTACACCTTC. It specifies CSVDREPLDGYTF.

V is TRBV2 and J is TRBJ1-5; the D gene is possibly TRBD1 (6 bases). The CDR3 contains 14 residues. The V end was cut by 3 bases, the J end by 5 bases, with 11 bases between. Germline lookup yields CDR1 SNHLY and CDR2 FYNNEI. The CDR3 here is CASSDGRGHQPQHF. The DNA of the CDR3 is TGTGCCAGCAGTGACGGCAGGGGCCATCAGCCCCAGCATTTT.

This clonotype was seen only a few times. The chain employs TRBV27 and TRBJ2-3; TRBD2 agrees at 7 bases. This CDR3 comprises 14 residues. Germline V gene sequence: CDR1 MNHEY, CDR2 SMNVEV (reference sequence). V gave up 8 bases and J gave up 3 bases; unmatched junction bases: 8. The CDR3 here is CASGSERGTDTQYF. For the CDR3, the DNA is TGTGCCAGCGGCTCTGAGCGGGGTACAGATACGCAGTATTTT.

This clonotype has just a few counts. The gene calls are TRBV7-2 and TRBJ2-3; D unresolved. CDR3 length: 13 residues. Between the trimmed V and J ends, which lost 1 base and 6 bases, there was a span of 8 bases. The germline gives CDR1 SGHTA, CDR2 FQGNSA. Here the CDR3 DNA reads TGTGCCAGCAGCTTAGGATCGCGGGATACGCAGTATTTT. It translates to CASSLGSRDTQYF.

In this sample, this clonotype turned up many times. The chain has TRBV4-3 and TRBJ1-3; D might be TRBD1 (6 bases). Germline V CDR1 and CDR2: LGHNA, YSLEER. Trimming took 0 bases from V and 0 from J, leaving 15 bases between them. CDR3 length: 18 amino acids. This CDR3 reads CASSQDRATGTSGNTIYF. In DNA, the CDR3 is TGCGCCAGCAGCCAAGATCGGGCGACAGGAACCTCTGGAAACACCATATATTTT.

This clonotype was seen ten or more times. The chain carries TRBV7-9 and TRBJ1-2; no definite D call. This CDR3 has 12 residues. Trimming cost V 5 bases and J 8 bases, with 12 bases left between them. The germline CDR1 and CDR2 sequences are SEHNR and FQNEAQ (reference sequence). CDR3 nucleotides: TGTGCCAGCAGCCCACTTTATCCCGGCTACACCTTC. Protein product: CASSPLYPGYTF.

This clonotype occurred a few times. The gene calls are TRBV10-1 and TRBJ2-7, with D tentatively TRBD1 or TRBD2 (5 bases each). Deletions cut 3 bases from V and 2 bases from J, with 14 bases between. This CDR3 region has 15 residues. The germline gives CDR1 WNHNN, CDR2 SYGVQD (reference sequence). The CDR3 is CASSDKTADPYEQYF. The CDR3 DNA follows: TGCGCCAGCAGTGACAAGACAGCGGACCCCTACGAGCAGTACTTC.

This clonotype showed up many times. The V gene is TRBV12-3 or TRBV12-4, the J gene TRBJ1-5; D unresolved. The V end was cut by 6 bases, the J end by 2 bases, with 14 bases between. CDR3 length equals 15 residues. The CDR3 region is CASSPGRRGNQPQHF. The DNA of the CDR3 is TGTGCCAGCAGCCCCGGCCGGAGGGGCAATCAGCCCCAGCATTTT.

This clonotype has just a few counts. This chain joins TRBV29-1 and TRBJ1-2, with D possibly matching TRBD1 (5 bases). Per germline, CDR1 SQVTM and CDR2 ANQGSEA. V was clipped by 4 bases and J by 2 bases, with 8 bases between them. The CDR3 covers 12 residues. The CDR3 DNA is TGCAGCGTTGTTGGACAAAACTATGGCTACACCTTC. It encodes CSVVGQNYGYTF.

This clonotype is classed as medium-sized. The gene calls are TRBV28 and TRBJ2-1; possible D gene TRBD1, 5 bases. Trimming stripped 6 bases from V and 0 bases from J, with 12 bases between. This CDR3 is built from 15 residues. Germline V gene data show CDR1 as MDHEN and CDR2 as SYDVKM. Here the CDR3 DNA reads TGTGCCAGCAGGTTGGACACCTCCTCCTACAATGAGCAGTTCTTC. It translates to CASRLDTSSYNEQFF. Drawing the rest from reference TRBV28 and TRBJ2-1, the complete variable domain is DVKVTQSSRYLVKRTGEKVFLECVQDMDHENMFWYRQDPGLGLRLIYFSYDVKMKEKGDIPEGYSVSREKKERFSLILESASTNQTSMYLCASRLDTSSYNEQFFGPGTRLTVL.

A few counts support this clonotype. The chain links TRBV18 to TRBJ1-6, with 7 bases lining up with TRBD1. This CDR3 spans 15 amino acids. J gave up 7 bases and V 3 bases, and 6 bases lay outside the gene matches. The V gene's germline CDR1 is KGHSH and CDR2 LQKENI. For the CDR3, the DNA is TGTGCCAGCTCACCGACGGGACAGACAAATTCACCCCTCCACTTT. Amino acid sequence: CASSPTGQTNSPLHF.

This clonotype was counted a few times. The rearrangement uses TRBV7-2 and TRBJ2-2; TRBD1 aligns across 7 bases. CDR1 is SGHTA, CDR2 FQGNSA, per germline. This CDR3 spans 16 amino acids. J was trimmed by 5 bases and V by 4 bases; bases with no gene match: 10. The CDR3 spells CASSSRQGQATGELFF. CDR3 DNA sequence: TGTGCCAGCAGCTCAAGGCAAGGACAGGCAACCGGGGAGCTGTTTTTT.

The chain joins TRBV4-2 to TRBJ1-2; 8 positions agree with TRBD1. From germline, CDR1 is LGHNA and CDR2 YNFKEQ. J gave up 4 bases and V 4 bases, and 11 bases lay outside the gene matches. The CDR3 is 16 amino acids. In DNA form, the CDR3 reads TGTGCCAGCAGCCCGACCGGGACAGGTTATTCCTATGGCTACACCTTC. Its protein is CASSPTGTGYSYGYTF.

This clonotype was detected only a few times. V is TRBV30 and J is TRBJ2-7; D unclear. V was shortened by 1 base and J by 4 bases, with 5 bases between the two germline ends. Germline loops: CDR1 GTSNPN, CDR2 SVGIG (reference sequence). CDR3 size: 11 residues. The CDR3 region has the DNA TGTGCCTGGAGTGCCGCGTACGAGCAGTACTTC. This translates into CAWSAAYEQYF. Variable domain in full (rest from reference TRBV30 and TRBJ2-7): SQTIHQWPATLVQPVGSPLSLECTVEGTSNPNLYWYRQAAGRGLQLLFYSVGIGQISSEVPQNLSASRPQDRQFILSSKKLLLSDSGFYLCAWSAAYEQYFGPGTRLTVT.

This clonotype has ten or more counts. V gene TRBV7-9 combines with J gene TRBJ2-2, with D possibly being TRBD2 (6 bases). Trimming took off 5 bases at V and 2 bases at J, with 12 bases between the two ends. The CDR3 length is 15 residues. Germline assignment: CDR1 SEHNR and CDR2 FQNEAQ (reference sequence). CDR3 nucleotides: TGTGCCAGCAGCCTCAACGGGGGAAACACCGGGGAGCTGTTTTTT. It translates to CASSLNGGNTGELFF.

The CDR3 coding sequence is TGCAGCGTTGAAGGTTACAGCAAAAACATTCAGTACTTC. Protein sequence: CSVEGYSKNIQYF. The rearrangement links TRBV29-1 to TRBJ2-4; D remains unclear. V lost 1 base and J 3 bases, leaving 7 bases between the germline ends. CDR1 and CDR2 from the germline V gene are SQVTM and ANQGSEA. This CDR3 is built from 13 residues. The entire variable domain, with the rest obtained from reference TRBV29-1 and TRBJ2-4, is as follows: SAVISQKPSRDICQRGTSLTIQCQVDSQVTMMFWYRQQPGQSLTLIATANQGSEATYESGFVIDKFPISRPNLTFSTLTVSNMSPEDSSIYLCSVEGYSKNIQYFGAGTRLSVL.

This clonotype was seen at least ten times. The rearrangement links TRBV6-2 or TRBV6-3 to TRBJ1-1, with D perhaps TRBD1 (6 bases). Germline V gene lookup returns CDR1 MNHEY and CDR2 SVGEGT. The CDR3 extends over 14 amino acids. Trimming left V 2 bases short and J 6 bases short, with 13 bases between. CDR3 region: CASSYRTGSSEAFF. The CDR3 DNA follows: TGTGCCAGCAGTTACCGAACAGGGTCGTCTGAAGCTTTCTTT.

This clonotype appeared many times. The CDR3 sequence is CSAFGGVNTEAFF. The CDR3 bases are TGCAGCGCATTTGGGGGAGTGAACACTGAAGCTTTCTTT. The gene calls are TRBV29-1 and TRBJ1-1, with D perhaps TRBD1 (5 bases). V lost 7 bases and J lost 0, with 12 bases in between. The germline V gene has CDR1 SQVTM and CDR2 ANQGSEA. CDR3 length equals 13 residues.

This clonotype occurred many times. This sequence joins TRBV5-1 and TRBJ2-1; D remains unclear. The germline V gene has CDR1 SGHRS and CDR2 YFSETQ. V was trimmed by 1 base and J by 1 base, leaving 9 bases between them. The CDR3 totals 15 residues. The DNA for the CDR3 is TGCGCCAGCAGCTTGTGGTCAGTATCCTACAATGAGCAGTTCTTC. It translates to CASSLWSVSYNEQFF. The full variable domain, rest sourced from reference TRBV5-1 and TRBJ2-1, is KAGVTQTPRYLIKTRGQQVTLSCSPISGHRSVSWYQQTPGQGLQFLFEYFSETQRNKGNFPGRFSGRQFSNSRSEMNVSTLELGDSALYLCASSLWSVSYNEQFFGPGTRLTVL.

This clonotype appeared a few times. The rearrangement uses TRBV20-1 and TRBJ2-1; TRBD1 matches 8 bases. The length of the CDR3 is 11 residues. Germline CDR1 and CDR2: DFQATT and SNEGSKA (reference sequence). V lost 4 bases to trimming and J lost 10 bases; unmatched junction nucleotides: 3. CDR3 nucleotide sequence: TGCAGTGCTACAGGGGGCAAGGAGCAGTTCTTC. Protein product: CSATGGKEQFF.

This clonotype has ten or more counts. The genes are TRBV4-1 and TRBJ2-3; 7 bases match TRBD1. The ends lost 8 bases at V and 4 bases at J; junction bases unmatched: 12. The CDR3 contains 15 residues. Germline CDR1 and CDR2: MGHRA and YSYEKL. CDR3 amino acids: CASRFRGQDADTQYF. DNA of the CDR3: TGCGCCAGCCGTTTCCGAGGACAGGACGCAGATACGCAGTATTTT.

The chain uses TRBV7-6 and TRBJ2-7; D uncertain. The V end was cut by 5 bases, the J end by 2 bases, with 10 bases between. Germline V CDR1 and CDR2: SGHVS, FNYEAQ. The CDR3 sequence is 13 residues long. The CDR3 loop reads CASSPSTTYEQYF. The CDR3 region has the DNA TGTGCCAGCAGCCCCTCCACCACCTACGAGCAGTACTTC.

This clonotype was detected many times. The J gene is TRBJ1-2, the V gene TRBV29-1, with D hard to call. Between the trimmed V and J ends, which lost 3 bases and 4 bases, there was a span of 12 bases. The CDR3 length is 13 residues. Germline loops: CDR1 SQVTM, CDR2 ANQGSEA. The CDR3 loop reads CSVEWAAFYGYTF. CDR3 DNA: TGCAGCGTTGAGTGGGCGGCTTTCTATGGCTACACCTTC. Full variable domain (remainder filled in from reference TRBV29-1 and TRBJ1-2): SAVISQKPSRDICQRGTSLTIQCQVDSQVTMMFWYRQQPGQSLTLIATANQGSEATYESGFVIDKFPISRPNLTFSTLTVSNMSPEDSSIYLCSVEWAAFYGYTFGSGTRLTVV.